The 31 T cell receptor beta chains below were found in one sample sequenced in a study of T-cell reconstitution after alpha-beta-depleted transplantation in children. During its preparation, the TCRbeta library received unique molecular identifiers. Each CDR3 protein is one row after TCRdb ran MiXCR on the PCR reads. The sample lists approximately 170,000 distinct CDR3 sequences; 8.5% to 14% were seen once. Sequenced here: PBMCs, sampled before TCRalphabeta/CD19-depleted stem cell transplant. The receptor set was obtained from a boy younger than 10 with acute myeloid leukemia, due to receive a stem cell transplant.

The chain employs TRBV6-5 and TRBJ1-4; D is undetermined. The CDR3 loop spans 16 amino acids. Germline lookup yields CDR1 MNHEY and CDR2 SVGAGI. V was cut by 2 bases and J by 3 bases, with 13 bases left in between. CDR3 sequence reads: CASSYDGVRPNEKLFF. CDR3 in DNA: TGTGCCAGCAGTTACGATGGTGTCAGACCTAATGAAAAACTGTTTTTT.

There are many counts of this clonotype. V gene TRBV5-7 combines with J gene TRBJ2-7; 7 bases map to TRBD1. TRBV5-7 is flagged as an ORF with uncertain function. V trimming: 1 base; J trimming: 2 bases; junction bases outside the gene matches: 0. CDR3 length equals 13 residues. The chain's CDR3 is CASSLTGAYEQYV. The CDR3 nucleotides read TGTGCCAGCAGCTTGACAGGGGCCTACGAGCAGTACGTC.

The sample holds many counts of this clonotype. V usage is TRBV9 and J usage is TRBJ1-2; TRBD1 aligns across 10 bases. The germline gives CDR1 SGDLS, CDR2 YYNGEE. This CDR3 is 15 amino acids long. V dropped 7 bases and J dropped 4; count of bases not matched to a gene: 10. In nucleotides, the CDR3 is TGTGCCAGCGGCCGAGGGACAGGGGTCACCTATGGCTACACCTTC. Translating gives CASGRGTGVTYGYTF.

At least ten counts were recorded for this clonotype. This sequence joins TRBV9 and TRBJ2-7, with D possibly TRBD1 on 5 matching bases. This CDR3 has 15 amino acids. V lost 0 bases to trimming and J lost 3 bases, with 13 bases between them. Germline V gene sequence: CDR1 SGDLS, CDR2 YYNGEE. The CDR3 DNA is TGTGCCAGCAGCGTAGCTACATCAGGGTTCTACGAGCAGTACTTC. Translation: CASSVATSGFYEQYF.

V and J are TRBV30 and TRBJ2-1, with D tentatively TRBD1 (5 bases). The CDR3 covers 17 residues. V shed 0 bases and J shed 10 bases, with 25 bases lying between them. Germline lookup yields CDR1 GTSNPN and CDR2 SVGIG (reference sequence). CDR3: CAWSVRMGLNFPHEQFF. CDR3 bases: TGTGCCTGGAGTGTACGGATGGGGCTAAATTTCCCCCACGAGCAGTTCTTC.

Many counts were recorded for this clonotype. The chain combines TRBV20-1 with TRBJ2-3, with 12 bases lining up with TRBD2. This CDR3 is 14 amino acids long. The J segment lost 6 bases and the V segment lost 5 bases, leaving 6 bases of the junction unmatched. The germline gives CDR1 DFQATT, CDR2 SNEGSKA (reference sequence). CDR3 sequence reads: CSAPKLAGGDTQYF. The CDR3 DNA sequence: TGCAGTGCTCCCAAGCTAGCGGGAGGGGATACGCAGTATTTT.

This clonotype has at least ten counts. The chain couples TRBV29-1 to TRBJ2-7, with a tentative D call TRBD1 (6 bases). The CDR3 has 13 amino acids. Per germline, CDR1 SQVTM and CDR2 ANQGSEA. V lost 5 bases, J lost 0 bases, and 11 bases lay in between. The CDR3 is CSVRTDSSYEQYF. The CDR3 nucleotides read TGCAGCGTTAGGACAGACAGCTCCTACGAGCAGTACTTC.

In its sample, this clonotype was seen many times. The V gene is TRBV5-1, the J gene TRBJ1-2; TRBD1 aligns across 7 bases. This CDR3 is built from 14 residues. Trimming at V came to 0 bases and at J to 8 bases, leaving 7 bases not matched to a gene. From germline, CDR1 is SGHRS and CDR2 YFSETQ. In DNA form, the CDR3 reads TGCGCCAGCAGCTTGGAAGGACAGGAGGAAGGCTACACCTTC. Its translation is CASSLEGQEEGYTF.

This clonotype was counted between two and nine times. V gene TRBV18 combines with J gene TRBJ2-6; D call uncertain. The CDR3 extends over 16 amino acids. The V and J ends lost 1 base and 2 bases respectively, with 9 bases between them. Germline CDR1 is KGHSH and CDR2 is LQKENI. DNA for the CDR3: TGTGCCAGCTCACCACTGGGCATGGCTGGGGCCAACGTCCTGACTTTC. Its translation: CASSPLGMAGANVLTF. The whole variable domain, remainder taken from reference TRBV18 and TRBJ2-6, is NAGVMQNPRHLVRRRGQEARLRCSPMKGHSHVYWYRQLPEEGLKFMVYLQKENIIDESGMPKERFSAEFPKEGPSILRIQQVVRGDSAAYFCASSPLGMAGANVLTFGAGSRLTVL.

V gene TRBV7-9 combines with J gene TRBJ1-2, with 12 bases aligning to TRBD1. Unmatched junction bases numbered 2, after V lost 6 bases and J lost 6 bases. The CDR3 totals 13 residues. Germline assignment: CDR1 SEHNR and CDR2 FQNEAQ (reference sequence). CDR3 residues: CASRGQGAHGYTF. CDR3 nucleotides: TGTGCCAGCAGGGGACAGGGGGCTCATGGCTACACCTTC. The full variable domain, in which reference TRBV7-9 and TRBJ1-2 provide the parts outside the CDR3, is DTGVSQNPRHKITKRGQNVTFRCDPISEHNRLYWYRQTLGQGPEFLTYFQNEAQLEKSRLLSDRFSAERPKGSFSTLEIQRTEQGDSAMYLCASRGQGAHGYTFGSGTRLTVV.

This clonotype has at least ten counts. The rearrangement links TRBV29-1 to TRBJ1-2, with D unresolved. CDR3 length: 15 amino acids. Between the trimmed V and J ends, which lost 5 bases and 0 bases, there was a span of 16 bases. Germline V gene data show CDR1 as SQVTM and CDR2 as ANQGSEA. The CDR3 here is CSVPVPQGTNYGYTF. In nucleotides, the CDR3 is TGCAGCGTTCCTGTCCCACAAGGGACTAACTATGGCTACACCTTC.

This clonotype occurred many times. Compared with germline, one end of the junction differs, possibly owing to a read error. V gene TRBV20-1 combines with J gene TRBJ1-1; D possibly corresponds to TRBD1 (6 bases). The CDR3 is 14 amino acids. In germline, CDR1 is DFQATT, CDR2 SNEGSKA (reference sequence). The CDR3 sequence is CSSRDSRGGAEAFF. The DNA of the CDR3 is TGCAGTTCTAGAGACAGCAGGGGTGGGGCTGAAGCTTTCTTT.

This clonotype was observed many times. The chain links TRBV5-1 to TRBJ2-7; possible D gene TRBD2, 6 bases. CDR1 SGHRS and CDR2 YFSETQ come from the germline V gene. Trimming shortened V by 4 bases and J by 2 bases, and 13 bases separated the two germline ends. CDR3 length: 14 amino acids. The CDR3 here is CASSKGTETYEQYF. The CDR3 DNA reads as TGCGCCAGCAGCAAAGGGACTGAGACCTACGAGCAGTACTTC. Full variable domain (rest looked up from reference TRBV5-1 and TRBJ2-7): KAGVTQTPRYLIKTRGQQVTLSCSPISGHRSVSWYQQTPGQGLQFLFEYFSETQRNKGNFPGRFSGRQFSNSRSEMNVSTLELGDSALYLCASSKGTETYEQYFGPGTRLTVT.

This clonotype was observed many times. V usage is TRBV3-1 and J usage is TRBJ1-1, with D possibly being TRBD1 (5 bases). Trimming removed 6 bases from V and 5 bases from J, with 25 bases in between. The CDR3 has 17 amino acids. The germline CDR1 and CDR2 sequences are LGHDT and YNNKEL (reference sequence). The chain's CDR3 is CASRRFLDTSPHTEAFF. CDR3 sequence (DNA): TGTGCCAGCAGAAGATTCCTGGACACTTCACCCCATACTGAAGCTTTCTTT.

This clonotype was seen at least ten times. The V gene is TRBV6-1, the J gene TRBJ1-1; D not certain. The V gene's germline CDR1 is MNHNS and CDR2 SASEGT. This CDR3 comprises 13 residues. Trimming shortened V by 4 bases and J by 3 bases, and 9 bases separated the two germline ends. The CDR3 DNA sequence: TGTGCCAGCAGTGGGGTCTGGGACACTGAAGCTTTCTTT. It specifies CASSGVWDTEAFF.

This clonotype was seen ten or more times. CDR3 in amino acids: CAISADRDLNEQFF. Here the CDR3 DNA reads TGTGCCATCAGTGCCGACAGGGACCTCAATGAGCAGTTCTTC. The chain combines TRBV10-3 with TRBJ2-1, with 7 positions matching TRBD1. V gave up 4 bases and J gave up 6 bases; unmatched junction bases: 6. CDR1 and CDR2 from the germline V gene are ENHRY and SYGVKD. CDR3 length: 14 amino acids.

This clonotype was picked up a small number of times. This chain links TRBV30 with TRBJ2-1; 11 bases are shared with TRBD1. The ends lost 3 bases at V and 8 bases at J; junction bases unmatched: 21. The CDR3 is made up of 19 amino acids. From germline, CDR1 is GTSNPN and CDR2 SVGIG (reference sequence). The DNA of the CDR3 is TGTGCCTGGAGCGGACTCCGTTCAATCCGGGACAGGGGGACCGATGAGCAGTTCTTC. This codes for CAWSGLRSIRDRGTDEQFF.

This clonotype was detected ten times or more. The V call is TRBV7-2, the J call TRBJ1-4; no clear D gene. Trimming cost V 3 bases and J 4 bases, with 9 bases left between them. The germline gives CDR1 SGHTA, CDR2 FQGNSA. This CDR3 region has 14 residues. CDR3 coding DNA: TGTGCCAGCAGCTTGCGCGTCGATAATGAAAAACTGTTTTTT. Protein: CASSLRVDNEKLFF.

Of note for this clonotype: With a much larger clone just one base away, this may be a read error. This chain uses TRBV14 with TRBJ1-3; D ambiguous. The CDR3 loop spans 15 amino acids. Germline CDR1 reads SGHDN; CDR2 reads FVKESK. Trimming took off 3 bases at V and 0 bases at J, with 9 bases between the two ends. The CDR3 sequence: CASSHEHLSGNTIYF. The CDR3 DNA sequence: TGTGCCAGCAGCCACGAACACCTCTCTGGAAACACCATATATTTT.

This clonotype was counted at least ten times. The CDR3 here is CASSLVSTDTQYF. In DNA, the CDR3 is TGTGCCAGCAGCTTAGTGAGCACAGATACGCAGTATTTT. The chain couples TRBV11-2 to TRBJ2-3; D gene unclear. Germline assignment: CDR1 SGHAT and CDR2 FQNNGV. The V and J ends lost 1 base and 0 bases respectively, with 2 bases between them. This CDR3 is built from 13 residues. Full variable domain (outside the CDR3, taken from reference TRBV11-2 and TRBJ2-3): EAGVAQSPRYKIIEKRQSVAFWCNPISGHATLYWYQQILGQGPKLLIQFQNNGVVDDSQLPKDRFSAERLKGVDSTLKIQPAKLEDSAVYLCASSLVSTDTQYFGPGTRLTVL.

This clonotype was detected many times. J is TRBJ2-2 and V is TRBV7-9; TRBD2 might be the D (6 bases). CDR1 SEHNR and CDR2 FQNEAQ come from the germline V gene (reference sequence). The CDR3 consists of 15 residues. V was shortened by 7 bases and J by 1 base, with 13 bases between the two germline ends. In nucleotides, the CDR3 is TGTGCCAGCACCGGGGGACGGCGGAACACCGGGGAGCTGTTTTTT. It specifies CASTGGRRNTGELFF.

The table lists this clonotype with many counts. This chain joins TRBV20-1 and TRBJ1-1, with D perhaps matching TRBD1 (6 bases). Germline lookup yields CDR1 DFQATT and CDR2 SNEGSKA (reference sequence). This CDR3 has 13 amino acids. Trimming took 3 bases from V and 5 from J, leaving 13 bases between them. This chain's CDR3 is CSASWSGDTEAFF. The CDR3 coding sequence is TGCAGTGCTAGCTGGTCAGGGGATACTGAAGCTTTCTTT.

With regard to this clonotype: This may be a read error: a much more frequent sequence differs by one nucleotide. V usage is TRBV27 and J usage is TRBJ2-1; D is unresolved. The CDR3 consists of 13 residues. V was trimmed by 5 bases and J by 4 bases, leaving 9 bases between them. Per the germline V gene, CDR1 is MNHEY and CDR2 is SMNVEV (reference sequence). Written as DNA, the CDR3 is TGTGCCAGCAGTACCCTGGGGTACAATGAGCAGTTCTTC. Amino acids: CASSTLGYNEQFF.

At least ten counts were recorded for this clonotype. The chain has TRBV5-1 and TRBJ2-5; 8 nucleotides agree with TRBD2. The CDR3 has 15 amino acids. Trimming cost V 5 bases and J 2 bases; bases outside gene matches: 8. Germline-derived CDR1 and CDR2 are SGHRS and YFSETQ. The CDR3 reads CASRVGGGQQETQYF. DNA for the CDR3: TGCGCCAGCAGGGTAGGCGGGGGGCAGCAAGAGACCCAGTACTTC. The full variable domain, rest sourced from reference TRBV5-1 and TRBJ2-5, is KAGVTQTPRYLIKTRGQQVTLSCSPISGHRSVSWYQQTPGQGLQFLFEYFSETQRNKGNFPGRFSGRQFSNSRSEMNVSTLELGDSALYLCASRVGGGQQETQYFGPGTRLLVL.

This clonotype was counted ten times or more. This sequence joins TRBV20-1 and TRBJ2-7; 13 nucleotides line up with TRBD2. Germline V lookup: CDR1 DFQATT, CDR2 SNEGSKA (reference sequence). Trimming removed 5 bases from V and 3 bases from J; junction bases left unmatched: 4. The length of the CDR3 is 14 residues. The CDR3 DNA sequence: TGCAGTGCTCTACTAGCGGGAGGGAGCTACGAGCAGTACTTC. This gives the protein CSALLAGGSYEQYF.

The V gene is TRBV7-3, the J gene TRBJ2-1, with D possibly TRBD2 on 5 matching bases. Germline CDR1 reads SGHTA; CDR2 reads FQGTGA. Trimming shortened V by 11 bases and J by 5 bases, and 13 bases separated the two germline ends. The CDR3 contains 12 residues. Here the CDR3 DNA reads TGTGCCCGAGAGGGCAGAAACAATGAGCAGTTCTTC. Protein sequence: CAREGRNNEQFF.

The V gene is TRBV28, the J gene TRBJ1-6, with D possibly being TRBD1 (6 bases). V lost 4 bases, J lost 9 bases, and 19 bases lay in between. This CDR3 is 16 amino acids long. Germline CDR1 is MDHEN and CDR2 is SYDVKM. The CDR3 reads CASSSSGPRGSSPLHF. In DNA form, the CDR3 reads TGTGCCAGCAGTTCCTCGGGCCCCAGGGGTAGTTCACCCCTCCACTTT.

This clonotype was seen repeatedly, ten times or more. This chain joins TRBV10-3 and TRBJ2-2; 11 bases agree with TRBD1. CDR1 ENHRY and CDR2 SYGVKD come from the germline V gene. The CDR3 totals 17 residues. Trimming removed 6 bases from V and 5 bases from J; junction bases left unmatched: 11. The CDR3 protein is CAIRSGTGGIKTGELFF. CDR3 in DNA: TGTGCCATCAGGTCCGGGACAGGGGGGATTAAGACCGGGGAGCTGTTTTTT.

V gene TRBV30 combines with J gene TRBJ2-5; no reliable D call. The germline V gene encodes CDR1 GTSNPN and CDR2 SVGIG (reference sequence). CDR3 length equals 13 residues. V lost 0 bases to trimming and J lost 5 bases, with 10 bases between them. CDR3 DNA: TGTGCCTGGAGTGTACAAAGTGCGGAGACCCAGTACTTC. Its translation is CAWSVQSAETQYF.

The chain employs TRBV19 and TRBJ1-6; D possibly corresponds to TRBD1 (5 bases). V was clipped by 5 bases and J by 14 bases, with 25 bases between them. The CDR3 covers 16 residues. CDR1 is LNHDA and CDR2 is SQIVND in the germline V gene (reference sequence). Here the CDR3 DNA reads TGTGCCAGTAGTTTAACCGGGACCGGGGGTTCTATAACCCTCCACTTT. This translates into CASSLTGTGGSITLHF.

Ten or more counts support this clonotype. V gene TRBV6-2 or TRBV6-3 combines with J gene TRBJ1-2; 11 bases fit TRBD1. Per the germline V gene, CDR1 is MNHEY and CDR2 is SVGEGT. CDR3 size: 17 residues. J gave up 4 bases and V 4 bases, and 11 bases lay outside the gene matches. CDR3 DNA sequence: TGTGCCAGCAGTTCTTATCCCTCCGGGACAGGGGGCTATGGCTACACCTTC. Protein product: CASSSYPSGTGGYGYTF.